These T cell receptor beta chains were read from a single sample in a study of T cell repertoires in cytomegalovirus infection. MiXCR, run by TCRdb on the reads, gives a single entry per CDR3 protein. In the table there are some 700,000 distinct CDR3 sequences, 33% of which are singletons. Antigens of these TCRs are unknown. The source material was cultured PBMCs, sampled from culture after CMV antigen stimulation. These receptors were collected from a human donor in good health (CMV status not recorded). Some clones in this sample may be carry-over from other donors' samples. Each CDR3 is given with its conserved first and last residue. A D gene is named only where the DNA matches it firmly. For some rows the clone size is stated as once, few or many, or as a class when expanded; others skip it.

>TRBD2|TRBV11-3|TRBJ2-1|many
TGTGCCAGCAGCTTTGGGACTAGCGGGTGGAACAATGAGCAGTTCTTC
CASSFGTSGWNNEQFF
>TRBD2|TRBV7-6|TRBJ2-1|many
TGTGCCAGCAGCTTAAGGGGAGGGGCTGATGAGCAGTTCTTC
CASSLRGGADEQFF
>.|TRBV12-3/TRBV12-4|TRBJ2-3|few
TGTGCCAGCAGGACCACAGTAGCAGATACGCAGTATTTT
CASRTTVADTQYF
>.|TRBV7-6|TRBJ2-5|many
TGTGCCAGCAGCGGTCGGGAGACCCAGTACTTC
CASSGRETQYF
>.|TRBV6-6|TRBJ1-1|.
TGTGCCAGCAGTACGGGAGCGGGTGGACGGATGAACACTGAAGCTTTCTTT
CASSTGAGGRMNTEAFF
>TRBD2|TRBV12-3/TRBV12-4|TRBJ2-5|few
TGTGCCAGCAGTGGTAGCGGGGGGGGCGAGACCCAGTACTTC
CASSGSGGGETQYF
>.|TRBV12-3/TRBV12-4|TRBJ1-5|.
TGTGCCAGCAGCCCTACGGTGGGGGGTCAGCCCCAGCATTTT
CASSPTVGGQPQHF
>.|TRBV12-3/TRBV12-4|TRBJ2-5|few
TGTGCCAGCAGTTGGGGTTTACAGGCGACCCAGTACTTC
CASSWGLQATQYF
>TRBD2|TRBV11-2|TRBJ2-1|few
TGTGCCAGCAGCTTAAGTCGACTAGCGGGAGTAGGTGAGCAGTTCTTC
CASSLSRLAGVGEQFF
>.|TRBV7-2|TRBJ2-7|few
TGTGCCAGCACCGGGGAGAGCCCCGCTGGGGAGCAGTACTTC
CASTGESPAGEQYF
>TRBD1|TRBV7-6|TRBJ1-6|.
TGTGCCAGCAGCTTGGGACAGGGCTTTCGCCTCCACTTT
CASSLGQGFRLHF
>TRBD1|TRBV7-9|TRBJ2-7|.
TGTGCCAGCAGCTTAGGTCCCCCCTCTGGGACAGGGATAAGGGAGCAGTACTTC
CASSLGPPSGTGIREQYF
>TRBD1|TRBV15|TRBJ2-7|few
TGTGCCACCAGCAGAGATGGGACAGTGAGGAACTACGAGCAGTACTTC
CATSRDGTVRNYEQYF
>.|TRBV7-2|TRBJ2-3|many
TGTGCCAGCAGCTTAGTCGGCGGGATCACAGATACGCAGTATTTT
CASSLVGGITDTQYF
>.|TRBV20-1|TRBJ1-1|.
TGCAGTGCTAGAGCGACGGAAGAAGCTTTCTTT
CSARATEEAFF
>.|TRBV20-1|TRBJ1-5|few
TGCAGTGCGGGTGGCGAGAGCAATCAGCCCCAGCATTTT
CSAGGESNQPQHF
>.|TRBV6-1|TRBJ2-7|.
TGTGCCGGAAAAAAAACGGTGACATCCTACGAGCAGTACTTC
CAGKKTVTSYEQYF
>.|TRBV29-1|TRBJ2-5|.
TGCAGCGTAGTCGGAGAAGCGGAGACCCAGTACTTC
CSVVGEAETQYF
>.|TRBV10-3|TRBJ2-2|.
TGTGCCATCAGTGAAACCCGCTTGTCCGGGGAGCTGTTTTTT
CAISETRLSGELFF
>.|TRBV7-2|TRBJ2-2|many
TGTGCCAGCAGTCCAGGGGGGACAAACACCGGGGAGCTGTTTTTT
CASSPGGTNTGELFF
>.|TRBV2|TRBJ2-5|.
TGTGCCAGCAGCCAGGAAGCGGAGACCCAGTACTTC
CASSQEAETQYF
>.|TRBV19|TRBJ1-5|.
TGTGCCAGTGACCAGGGTGGTGGAGATCAGCCCCAGCATTTT
CASDQGGGDQPQHF
>TRBD2|TRBV10-3|TRBJ2-3|.
TGTGCCATCAGGACTAGCGGGATCACAGATACGCAGTATTTT
CAIRTSGITDTQYF
>.|TRBV7-2|TRBJ2-2|.
TGTGCCAGCAGTTTAACAGCGGACGGGGAGCTGTTTTTT
CASSLTADGELFF
>.|TRBV4-3|TRBJ1-1|.
TGCGCCAGCAGCCAAGAAGGGAGCGCTAAAGCTTTCTTT
CASSQEGSAKAFF
>.|TRBV27|TRBJ1-2|.
TGTGCCACCGGGATAACCGGCTATGGCTACACCTTC
CATGITGYGYTF
>.|TRBV12-3/TRBV12-4|TRBJ2-3|.
TGTGCCAGCAGTTTTCAGTTTTCTCGGGACCTAAGCACAGATACGCAGTATTTT
CASSFQFSRDLSTDTQYF
>.|TRBV7-2|TRBJ2-3|few
TGTGCCAGCAGCTCCGAGGGGGGAAGCACAGATACGCAGTATTTT
CASSSEGGSTDTQYF
>TRBD1|TRBV28|TRBJ1-2|few
TGTGCCAGCAGGGGGACAGGTAGCGACTATGGCTACACCTTC
CASRGTGSDYGYTF
>TRBD1|TRBV7-2|TRBJ2-7|many
TGTGCCAGCAGCTTAGCGCGGGGACAGGGCTACGAGCAGTACTTC
CASSLARGQGYEQYF
>TRBD1|TRBV12-3/TRBV12-4|TRBJ1-3|few
TGTGCCAGCAGGTACAGGGGGAGCTCTGGAAACACCATATATTTT
CASRYRGSSGNTIYF
>.|TRBV27|TRBJ1-2|.
TGTGCCAGCAAATCGTGGGGGGGATATGGCTACACCTTC
CASKSWGGYGYTF
>.|TRBV7-9|TRBJ1-1|few
TGTGCCAGCAGCTTAGTCAGTTTACTCACTGAAGCTTTCTTT
CASSLVSLLTEAFF
>.|TRBV6-5|TRBJ2-1|few
TGTGCCAGCGCGGCAGATTCCTACAATGAGCAGTTCTTC
CASAADSYNEQFF
>.|TRBV7-2|TRBJ1-5|many
TGTGCCAGCAGCTTAGGAGACAGAGGAAGCAATCAGCCCCAGCATTTT
CASSLGDRGSNQPQHF
>TRBD2|TRBV15|TRBJ2-5|.
TGTGCCACCAGCAGAGATAGTTCCCGGGCTAGCGGGGGGAACCAAGAGACCCAGTACTTC
CATSRDSSRASGGNQETQYF
>TRBD1|TRBV7-2|TRBJ1-6|many
TGTGCCAGCAGCTTAGTTCGGGTAGGGGGCGTTGTAAATTCACCCCTCCACTTT
CASSLVRVGGVVNSPLHF
>.|TRBV6-2/TRBV6-3|TRBJ2-3|.
TGTGCCAGCAGTTACTCCCCGAGACCAGATACGCAGTATTTT
CASSYSPRPDTQYF
>.|TRBV6-1|TRBJ2-1|many
TGTGCCAGCAGTGTCCCCCCCGGGACGAGAGGTGAGCAGTTCTTC
CASSVPPGTRGEQFF
>TRBD1|TRBV7-2|TRBJ1-2|many
TGTGCCAGCACCATAACAGGGGGCCGGTTCTTTTTTTACTATGGCTACACCTTC
CASTITGGRFFFYYGYTF
>.|TRBV7-8|TRBJ2-3|few
TGTGCCAGCAGCATCAGAGGTAGTACTTCGGATACGCAGTATTTT
CASSIRGSTSDTQYF
>.|TRBV12-3/TRBV12-4|TRBJ2-7|.
TGTGCCAGCAGTAAACGACGGAGCTCCTACGAGCAGTACTTC
CASSKRRSSYEQYF
>.|TRBV28|TRBJ1-6|.
TGTGCCAGCAGTCCGCCGGGTTTTAGGGGGAATTCACCCCTCCACTTT
CASSPPGFRGNSPLHF
>TRBD1|TRBV6-1|TRBJ1-1|once
TGTGCCAGCAGTTACAGGGGTCAGAACACTGAAGCTTTCTTT
CASSYRGQNTEAFF
>.|TRBV18|TRBJ2-1|.
TGTGCCAGCTCACCAGGGGAGATGGTGGGGAATGAGCAGTTCTTC
CASSPGEMVGNEQFF
>.|TRBV4-1|TRBJ2-5|.
TGCGCCAGCAGCCAAGAAAGTACTCGGCTCACAGAGACCCAGTACTTC
CASSQESTRLTETQYF
>.|TRBV6-1|TRBJ1-4|.
TGTGCCAGCAGTGAAGAGGATGCAACTAATGAAAAACTGTTTTTT
CASSEEDATNEKLFF
>.|TRBV7-9|TRBJ1-2|few
TGTGCCAGCAGCTTAGCCCGGGCCTCCAGGGATGGCTACACCTTC
CASSLARASRDGYTF
>.|TRBV7-8|TRBJ2-3|few
TGTGCCAGCAGCTTATCTAGGTTGGGAGATACGCAGTATTTT
CASSLSRLGDTQYF